The 5 T cell receptor beta chains listed next were all sequenced from one sample in a study of T cells in localized non-small cell lung cancer. Clones were read by immunoSEQ multiplex PCR, and TCRdb kept only the in-frame ones, dropping some. Among about 2,800 clones listed, over 20% were seen once. This specimen was normal lung tissue next to the tumor, taken before any cancer treatment. These receptors all stem from a male donor older than 55 with stage II lung adenocarcinoma.

The J gene is TRBJ2-7, the V gene TRBV6-8; D is unclear. Germline V gene sequence: CDR1 MNHGY, CDR2 SAAAGT. V lost 10 bases, J lost 2 bases, and 15 bases lay in between. The CDR3 has 13 amino acids. In nucleotides, the CDR3 is TGTGCCATCTCGAGAAAGGGTGCCTACGAGCAGTACTTC. As protein: CAISRKGAYEQYF.

This clone was counted many times. The chain is built from TRBV11-3 and TRBJ2-6; TRBD2 matches 12 bases. CDR1 and CDR2 (germline): SGHNT, YENEEA. The trim removed 4 bases at V and 0 bases at J, leaving 7 bases unmatched. This CDR3 region has 19 residues. CDR3 region: CASSSGLAGLGSGANVLTF. In DNA, the CDR3 is TGTGCCAGCAGCTCAGGACTAGCGGGACTAGGCTCTGGGGCCAACGTCCTGACTTTC.

This clone showed up just once. A read error may produce the germline difference seen at one junction end. In DNA form, the CDR3 reads TGTGCCAGTACTATACAGGGGGTCAGTCAGCCCCAGCATTTT. The encoded protein is CASTIQGVSQPQHF. This chain connects TRBV19 to TRBJ1-5; 8 bases match TRBD1. This CDR3 has 14 residues. Germline CDR1 and CDR2: LNHDA and SQIVND (reference sequence).

The genes are TRBV19 and TRBJ2-2, with D tentatively TRBD1 (5 bases). This CDR3 region has 16 residues. Germline CDR1 reads LNHDA; CDR2 reads SQIVND (reference sequence). V was cut by 5 bases and J by 0 bases, with 13 bases left in between. The CDR3 nucleotides read TGTGCCAGTAGTCAGACGGTGGGGCCGAACACCGGGGAGCTGTTTTTT. Translating gives CASSQTVGPNTGELFF.

To note about this clone: One end of the junction is discordant with germline, which a read error may explain. The rearrangement uses TRBV6-8 and TRBJ1-1; 7 bases align to TRBD1. The length of the CDR3 is 14 residues. Germline V gives CDR1 MNHGY, CDR2 SAAAGT. The CDR3 loop is CAISADQGDTEAFF. The CDR3 DNA follows: TGTGCCATCAGTGCTGATCAGGGGGACACTGAAGCTTTCTTT.